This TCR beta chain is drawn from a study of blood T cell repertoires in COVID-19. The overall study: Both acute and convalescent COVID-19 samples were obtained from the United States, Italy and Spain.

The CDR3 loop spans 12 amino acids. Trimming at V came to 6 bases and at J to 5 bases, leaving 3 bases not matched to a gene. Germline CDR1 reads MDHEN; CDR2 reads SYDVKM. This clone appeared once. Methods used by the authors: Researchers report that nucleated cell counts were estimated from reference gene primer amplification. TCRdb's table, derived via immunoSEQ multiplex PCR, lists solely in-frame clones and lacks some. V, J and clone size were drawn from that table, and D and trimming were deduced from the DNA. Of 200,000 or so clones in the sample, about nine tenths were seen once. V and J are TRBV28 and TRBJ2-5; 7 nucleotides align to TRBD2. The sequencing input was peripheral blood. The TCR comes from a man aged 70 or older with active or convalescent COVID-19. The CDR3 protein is CASRLGGETQYF. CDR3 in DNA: TGTGCCAGCAGACTGGGGGGGGAGACCCAGTACTTC.